Presented here are 11 T cell receptor beta chains from one specimen sequenced in a study of blood T cell repertoires in COVID-19. Measured with immunoSEQ multiplex PCR; TCRdb has only the in-frame clones, and not every one. The data show about 220,000 clones, 70% to 85% seen once. Sequenced: PBMCs or T cells enriched from blood (not recorded which). These receptor sequences come from an older woman who had recovered from COVID-19.

CDR3 protein: CASSLGHSYEQYF. CDR3 sequence (DNA): TGTGCCAGCAGTTTGGGACACTCCTACGAGCAGTACTTC. This chain connects TRBV12-3 or TRBV12-4 to TRBJ2-7; TRBD1 is a possible D gene (6 bases). This CDR3 contains 13 residues. V was clipped by 3 bases and J by 0 bases, with 6 bases between them.

This chain joins TRBV3-1 (or the pseudogene TRBV3-2) and TRBJ1-5, with a weak D call TRBD1 (6 bases). V gave up 1 base and J gave up 4 bases, with 11 bases separating them. Per germline, CDR1 LGHDT and CDR2 YNNKEL (reference sequence). This CDR3 contains 15 residues. The CDR3: CASSQGGQPNQPQHF. CDR3 sequence (DNA): TGTGCCAGCAGCCAAGGAGGACAGCCTAATCAGCCCCAGCATTTT.

The chain combines TRBV30 with TRBJ1-5; no reliable D call. The CDR3 runs 15 residues. Germline-derived CDR1 and CDR2 are GTSNPN and SVGIG (reference sequence). The V end was cut by 5 bases, the J end by 4 bases, with 18 bases between. CDR3 sequence (DNA): TGTGCCTGGGACATAGGGAGTTCCCCGAATCAGCCCCAGCATTTT. Translated: CAWDIGSSPNQPQHF.

The chain links TRBV10-2 to TRBJ2-7; 7 nucleotides align to TRBD2. Germline V lookup: CDR1 WSHSY, CDR2 SAAADI. V was pared by 9 bases and J by 1 base, with 6 bases of the junction left unmatched. The CDR3 totals 13 residues. CDR3 nucleotide sequence: TGCGCCAGTGGCTTCGGGGGGTCCTACGAGCAGTACTTC. Its translation: CASGFGGSYEQYF.

J is TRBJ1-6 and V is TRBV30, with D tentatively TRBD1 (6 bases). V was clipped by 1 base and J by 10 bases, with 11 bases between them. Germline V gene sequence: CDR1 GTSNPN, CDR2 SVGIG (reference sequence). The CDR3 length is 13 residues. CDR3 loop: CAWSDDRISPLHF. In nucleotides, the CDR3 is TGTGCCTGGAGTGACGACAGGATCTCACCCCTCCACTTT.

This clone has just one count. The chain combines TRBV20-1 with TRBJ2-3; perhaps TRBD1 as D (6 bases). Germline loops: CDR1 DFQATT, CDR2 SNEGSKA (reference sequence). V lost 3 bases and J 2 bases, leaving 12 bases between the germline ends. This CDR3 contains 14 residues. This CDR3 reads CSASQAGVTDTQYF. CDR3 DNA: TGCAGTGCTAGTCAGGCAGGGGTCACAGATACGCAGTATTTT.

V gene TRBV9 combines with J gene TRBJ1-1; 10 positions match TRBD1. Unmatched junction bases numbered 2, after V lost 3 bases and J lost 3 bases. Germline CDR1 is SGDLS and CDR2 is YYNGEE. The CDR3 spans 14 residues. The CDR3 loop is CASSAGQGDTEAFF. The DNA for the CDR3 is TGTGCCAGCAGCGCCGGACAGGGGGACACTGAAGCTTTCTTT.

The sample holds a few counts of this clone. The genes are TRBV9 and TRBJ2-3; D is possibly TRBD1 (6 bases). V lost 0 bases to trimming and J lost 0 bases, with 11 bases between them. CDR3 length: 16 amino acids. The V gene's germline CDR1 is SGDLS and CDR2 YYNGEE. The CDR3 coding sequence is TGTGCCAGCAGCGTAGCACTCAGGGGAAGCACAGATACGCAGTATTTT. This codes for CASSVALRGSTDTQYF.

The chain carries TRBV6-5 and TRBJ1-2, with 8 positions matching TRBD1. V lost 6 bases to trimming and J lost 8 bases; unmatched junction nucleotides: 11. CDR1 is MNHEY and CDR2 is SVGAGI in the germline V gene. This CDR3 is 14 amino acids long. The CDR3 DNA reads as TGTGCCAGCAGCCCCGGGCAGGGGGCTGGAGGCTACACCTTC. Translating it yields CASSPGQGAGGYTF.

In nucleotides, the CDR3 is TGTGCCAGTAGTCCCCGACAGGGGGCTAGGAATGAGCAGTTCTTC. This codes for CASSPRQGARNEQFF. The chain links TRBV19 to TRBJ2-1; TRBD1 matches 10 bases. With V trimmed by 5 bases and J by 7 bases, 8 bases remained unmatched. This CDR3 region has 15 residues. Germline CDR1 and CDR2: LNHDA and SQIVND (reference sequence).

This rearrangement joins TRBV27 to TRBJ2-7; TRBD2 agrees at 12 bases. From germline, CDR1 is MNHEY and CDR2 SMNVEV (reference sequence). The junction had 4 bases not matched to a gene; V was cut back by 8 bases and J by 5 bases. The CDR3 has 13 amino acids. The CDR3 region is CASGRLAGDEQYF. In DNA, the CDR3 is TGTGCCAGCGGTAGACTAGCGGGGGACGAGCAGTACTTC.